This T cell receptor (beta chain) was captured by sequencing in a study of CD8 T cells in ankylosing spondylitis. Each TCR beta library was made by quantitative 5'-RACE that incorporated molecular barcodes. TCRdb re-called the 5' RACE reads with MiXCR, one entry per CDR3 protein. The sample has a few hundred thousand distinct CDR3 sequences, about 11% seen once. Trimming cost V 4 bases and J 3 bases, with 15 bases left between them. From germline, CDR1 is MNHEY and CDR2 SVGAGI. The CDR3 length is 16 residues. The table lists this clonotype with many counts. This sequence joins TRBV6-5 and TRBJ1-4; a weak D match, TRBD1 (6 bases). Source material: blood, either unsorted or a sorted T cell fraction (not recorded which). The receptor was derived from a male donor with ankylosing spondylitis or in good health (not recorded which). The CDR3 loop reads CASSSDRPLANEKLFF. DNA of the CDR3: TGTGCCAGCAGTTCCGACAGGCCGCTAGCTAATGAAAAACTGTTTTTT.